The rows below give T cell receptor beta chains drawn from one sample of a study of neoadjuvant anti-PD-1 for oral cavity cancer. The method was immunoSEQ multiplex PCR; TCRdb's version includes in-frame clones alone and lacks a portion of them. The sample lists tens of thousands of clones; around 85% were seen once. Sequenced material: PBMCs, taken before nivolumab (anti-PD-1) treatment. The receptors were sampled from a person aged 35-79 years with oral cavity squamous cell carcinoma. The CDR3 runs from the conserved cysteine through the conserved F or W. D genes are given only for firm matches. Only some rows state a clone size, as once, few, many or a class for expanded clones.

TGTGCCAGCAGCTCCTTCGGGCGGGGCGGAGGTGAGCAGTTCTTC CASSSFGRGGGEQFF TRBJ2-1 NA NA TRBV7-2
TGTGCCAGCACCAGGACAGGGACGGGGAACACTGAAGCTTTCTTT CASTRTGTGNTEAFF TRBJ1-1 NA TRBD1 TRBV25-1
TGCGCCAGCAGCTCAATACCGGGACAGGGTGGCCACGAGCAGTACTTC CASSSIPGQGGHEQYF TRBJ2-7 NA TRBD1 TRBV5-1
TGTGCCAGTAGTGACCGGGACATCACAGATACGCAGTATTTT CASSDRDITDTQYF TRBJ2-3 few NA TRBV19
TGTGCCAGCAGTCTTTACAGGGATAGCAATCAGCCCCAGCATTTT CASSLYRDSNQPQHF TRBJ1-5 few NA TRBV6-1
TGTGCCAGCAGTGAAGCAGGGGACGGTTACACCATATATTTT CASSEAGDGYTIYF TRBJ1-3 few NA TRBV6-1
TGTGCCACCAGCAGAGATCCCCTTCGAACCCAGCATTTT CATSRDPLRTQHF TRBJ1-5 NA NA TRBV15
TGCGCCAGCAGCTTGTCGCTGGCTGGAAACACCATATATTTT CASSLSLAGNTIYF TRBJ1-3 NA NA TRBV5-1
TGCGCCAGCAGCTTTTCCGTACTAGCCGGGTCCCGAATGGAGCAGTACTTC CASSFSVLAGSRMEQYF TRBJ2-7 NA NA TRBV5-1
TGTGCCAGTAGGCACGAACGCATTAACTATGGCTACACCTTC CASRHERINYGYTF TRBJ1-2 NA NA TRBV19
TGCGCCAGCAGTGATATAGCGAGCTCCTACAATGAGCAGTTCTTC CASSDIASSYNEQFF TRBJ2-1 few NA TRBV10-1
TGTGCCAGTAGTATAGGAGGGAGCAATCAGCCCCAGCATTTT CASSIGGSNQPQHF TRBJ1-5 few NA TRBV19
TGTGCCAGCTCACCCGGTGTGGAAGAGACCCAGTACTTC CASSPGVEETQYF TRBJ2-5 NA NA TRBV18
TGCGCCAGCAGCCCCACTGTGGGAATCGACGAGCAGTACTTC CASSPTVGIDEQYF TRBJ2-7 NA NA TRBV5-1
TGTGCCTGGAGCCCTCTGGGCCAGGCCCATGGCTACACCTTC CAWSPLGQAHGYTF TRBJ1-2 NA NA TRBV30
TGTGCCAGCAGTCTTGGGGGGGGCGCGAACACCGGGGAGCTGTTTTTT CASSLGGGANTGELFF TRBJ2-2 medium-sized NA TRBV25-1
TGTGCCAGCAGCTCCCTCGGCGGGGGAAATGAGCAGTTCTTC CASSSLGGGNEQFF TRBJ2-1 few TRBD2 TRBV7-8
TGTGCCAGCAGTGAAGATTGGGACAGGGTGTGGAGGCAGTACTTC CASSEDWDRVWRQYF TRBJ2-7 once TRBD1 TRBV6-1
TGTGCCAGCAGCTTGAAGGGGACAGCAACGAACTATGGCTACACCTTC CASSLKGTATNYGYTF TRBJ1-2 few TRBD1 TRBV5-4
TGTGCCAGCAGCCCTGGACTAGCGGGAGTAGTATCAAACACCGGGGAGCTGTTTTTT CASSPGLAGVVSNTGELFF TRBJ2-2 many TRBD2 TRBV9
TGTGCCAGCAGCGAGGGTAGTCTGAACCGGATCTTTAATCAGCCCCAGCATTTT CASSEGSLNRIFNQPQHF TRBJ1-5 few NA TRBV9
TGTGCCAGCAGCGATAACCAGGGAGCCTCCTATGGCTACACCTTC CASSDNQGASYGYTF TRBJ1-2 NA NA TRBV9
TGTGCCAGCAGCTTGGCGACAGGGAAAACGGCAGCCTACGAGCAGTACTTC CASSLATGKTAAYEQYF TRBJ2-7 NA TRBD1 TRBV5-5
TGTGCCAGCAGCAACCTTGGGGGCGACTTGCGTGAAAAACTGTTTTTT CASSNLGGDLREKLFF TRBJ1-4 once NA TRBV7-2
TGTGCCAGCAGCTTAAGAGGGGGCTCCTACAATGAGCAGTTCTTC CASSLRGGSYNEQFF TRBJ2-1 NA NA TRBV7-3
TGTGCCAGCAGCCCAACTAGCGGGCTGGGCAATGAGCAGTTCTTC CASSPTSGLGNEQFF TRBJ2-1 few TRBD2 TRBV7-3
TGTGCCAGCAGTTTGTATATGTCGGGGAGCGCTCTTGATAACTATGGCTACACCTTC CASSLYMSGSALDNYGYTF TRBJ1-2 NA NA TRBV27
TGTGCCAGCAACCCAAGGGGACTGAACACAGATACGCAGTATTTT CASNPRGLNTDTQYF TRBJ2-3 NA NA TRBV6-1
TGTGCTAGTGCCATCGACAGAAACTATGGCTACACCTTC CASAIDRNYGYTF TRBJ1-2 NA NA TRBV12-5
TGTGCCAGGAATACCGGGACAGGGGAGAACTATGGCTACACCTTC CARNTGTGENYGYTF TRBJ1-2 few TRBD1 TRBV27
TGTGCCAGCAGAACGGGACAGTCTTCGTATGGCTACACCTTC CASRTGQSSYGYTF TRBJ1-2 once TRBD1 TRBV28
TGTGCCAGCAGTAACTCCGGGACAGGCCTCTATGGCTACACCTTC CASSNSGTGLYGYTF TRBJ1-2 NA TRBD1 TRBV27
TGTGCCAGCAGCTCTAGCGGGGGAGGGAGTGAGCAGTTCTTC CASSSSGGGSEQFF TRBJ2-1 NA TRBD2 TRBV11-3
TGTGCCAGCAGCCCAGGGACTAGCGGGAGGGCCTTAGAAACGGAGACCCAGTACTTC CASSPGTSGRALETETQYF TRBJ2-5 NA TRBD2 TRBV7-9
TGTGCCAGCAGCACGGACAGTGTGAGGGGCTACACCTTC CASSTDSVRGYTF TRBJ1-2 NA NA TRBV27
TGTGCCAGTAGTCCGCGGGACAGGGCTAACACTGAAGCTTTCTTT CASSPRDRANTEAFF TRBJ1-1 NA TRBD1 TRBV19
TGTGCCAGCAGCAACAGGGGCACCGGGGAGCTGTTTTTT CASSNRGTGELFF TRBJ2-2 NA TRBD1 TRBV6-5
TGTGCCAGCAGCTTAGTCGCCCGGGATGAGCAGTTCTTC CASSLVARDEQFF TRBJ2-1 NA NA TRBV7-2
TGTGCCAGCAGTGAATACGACAGTGAGGCCTTC CASSEYDSEAF TRBJ1-2 NA NA TRBV6-1
TGTGCCAGCAGCTTAGACAGGGGAGAAAAACTGTTTTTT CASSLDRGEKLFF TRBJ1-4 NA NA TRBV11-2
TGTGCCAGTGGGGGGCATGCCCAGCATTTT CASGGHAQHF TRBJ1-5 once NA TRBV19
TGCGCCAGCAGTGAGACGGCAGGGCTCTCTGGAAACACCATATATTTT CASSETAGLSGNTIYF TRBJ1-3 NA NA TRBV10-2
TGTGCTAGTGGCCCTGGACAGTTCTCCTACAATGAGCAGTTCTTC CASGPGQFSYNEQFF TRBJ2-1 NA NA TRBV12-5
TGTGCCAGCAGCCCCGAGGGGACACCACTCGTGCAGCCCCAGCATTTT CASSPEGTPLVQPQHF TRBJ1-5 NA NA TRBV4-2
TGTGCCAGCTCAGGGGGGGGTAGACAAGAGACCCAGTACTTC CASSGGGRQETQYF TRBJ2-5 NA NA TRBV5-4
TGTGCCAGCAGTACAGACCGAATGTTGTCAGGCTACACCTTC CASSTDRMLSGYTF TRBJ1-2 few NA TRBV27
TGTGCCAGCAACAAAAGGGACAGGGCTTCACCCCTCCACTTT CASNKRDRASPLHF TRBJ1-6 NA TRBD1 TRBV28
TGTGCCAGCAGTCCGCAAGGACTAGTCTCGGGGACCCAGTACTTC CASSPQGLVSGTQYF TRBJ2-5 NA TRBD2 TRBV28
TGTGCCAGCAGTTTCGGACAAGAAAAACTGTTTTTT CASSFGQEKLFF TRBJ1-4 NA NA TRBV2